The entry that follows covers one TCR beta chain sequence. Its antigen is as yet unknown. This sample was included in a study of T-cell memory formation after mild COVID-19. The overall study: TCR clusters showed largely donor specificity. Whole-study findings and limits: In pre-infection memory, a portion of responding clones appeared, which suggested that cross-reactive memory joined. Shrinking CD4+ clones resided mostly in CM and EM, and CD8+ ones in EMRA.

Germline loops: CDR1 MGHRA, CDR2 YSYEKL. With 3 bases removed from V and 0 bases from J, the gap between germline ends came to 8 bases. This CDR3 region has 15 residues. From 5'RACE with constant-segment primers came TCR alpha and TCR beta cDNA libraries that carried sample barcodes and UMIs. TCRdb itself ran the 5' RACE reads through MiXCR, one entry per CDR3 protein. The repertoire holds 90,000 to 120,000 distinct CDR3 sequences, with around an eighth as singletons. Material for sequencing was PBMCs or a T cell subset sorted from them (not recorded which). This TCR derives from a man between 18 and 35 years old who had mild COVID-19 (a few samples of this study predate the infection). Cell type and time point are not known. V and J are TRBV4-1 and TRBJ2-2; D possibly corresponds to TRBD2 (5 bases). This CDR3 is CASSHGVSNTGELFF. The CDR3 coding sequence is TGCGCCAGCAGCCACGGGGTCTCGAACACCGGGGAGCTGTTTTTT.